This T cell receptor (beta chain) was captured by sequencing in a study of tumor-infiltrating lymphocytes in primary liver carcinoma. Study-wide background: Samples returned roughly 3.5 to 7.5 million productive TCRbeta reads each. Read depth did not differ significantly between tissue types. Study-wide results and caveats: Pairs of tumor regions overlapped more than tumor-adjacent and tumor-blood pairs did.

Starting material for RNA and DNA co-extraction consisted of about 17-31 mg of unsorted bulk tissue. With a constant-region primer, TCR beta cDNA was made from approximately 500 ng of total RNA. Three rounds of nested multiplex PCR with slightly modified ARM-PCR produced TCR beta libraries. PCR rounds one and two used TRBV1-TRBV30 forward primers with a C-beta reverse primer for around 11 cycles each. In TCRdb, the multiplex PCR reads were re-called with MiXCR into one record per CDR3 protein. The data show 100,000 to 120,000 distinct CDR3 sequences, with approximately 78% seen just once and approximately 21% held by the top ten. Germline loops: CDR1 SGHKS, CDR2 YYEKEE (reference sequence). This CDR3 is 15 amino acids long. Of note for this clonotype: The antigen is not known. Its ends do not fully match the called genes, so a read error is possible.

Material: liver tumor tissue from sampling region 3. Subset here: tumor region T3, left-lateral pole. This chain uses TRBV5-5 with TRBJ2-7; D possibly matches TRBD1 or TRBD2 (5 bases each). The sequence was collected from a man aged 35-49 years with primary liver carcinoma and hepatitis B virus infection. In DNA, the CDR3 is TGTGCCAGCTGCTTGGGACCAAGGAGCTCCTACGATCAGTACTTC. Protein sequence: CASCLGPRSSYDQYF.